A selection of T cell receptor beta chains follows, all from one sample in a study of response to subunit inactivated influenza vaccine. Each CDR3 protein gets one entry after TCRdb re-called the RT-PCR reads with MiXCR. The table shows about 570,000 distinct CDR3 sequences, with 10% to 12% occurring only once. The data also belong to a second study, concerning T cells expressing NK-cell markers.

The source was PBMCs from blood, collected on the day of vaccination. The receptors come from a man aged 50-59 years who received an inactivated influenza vaccine. CDR3s leave out the opening cysteine and the closing phenylalanine or tryptophan. Each record gives: CDR3 length, V gene, CDR3 protein.

len: 12; v_gene: TRBV4-3; CDR3aa: ASSQERGGTEAF
len: 12; v_gene: TRBV12-3/TRBV12-4; CDR3aa: ASSLELNSETQY
len: 11; v_gene: TRBV7-9; CDR3aa: ASSQTGADTQY
len: 12; v_gene: TRBV5-1; CDR3aa: ASSLTLEHGEPF
len: 12; v_gene: TRBV7-2; CDR3aa: ASSLGTFIYEQY
len: 15; v_gene: TRBV4-3; CDR3aa: ASSQDRAGGRTGELF
len: 14; v_gene: TRBV4-1; CDR3aa: ASSQDRWDWKDTQY
len: 13; v_gene: TRBV19; CDR3aa: ASSETSAPSYEQY
len: 14; v_gene: TRBV18; CDR3aa: ASSPRSSLGENIQY
len: 12; v_gene: TRBV29-1; CDR3aa: SASTSGGTDTQY
len: 12; v_gene: TRBV7-2; CDR3aa: ASSVQRQYTEAF
len: 14; v_gene: TRBV2; CDR3aa: ASSRLAGGYTGELF
len: 13; v_gene: TRBV4-3; CDR3aa: ASSQDQSYPGELF
len: 15; v_gene: TRBV4-3; CDR3aa: ASSQDLWPLYQETQY
len: 14; v_gene: TRBV12-3/TRBV12-4; CDR3aa: ASSQLAGTSTDTQY
len: 15; v_gene: TRBV12-3/TRBV12-4; CDR3aa: ASSLVVQRGSRNTQY
len: 9; v_gene: TRBV4-1; CDR3aa: ASSQDLAQY
len: 11; v_gene: TRBV5-1; CDR3aa: ASSLGEPYEQY
len: 15; v_gene: TRBV3-1; CDR3aa: ASSRTSGGYGTDTQY
len: 12; v_gene: TRBV24-1; CDR3aa: ARKAAGITDTQY
len: 22; v_gene: TRBV10-3; CDR3aa: AISESIRSRGPGRMGVSGNEQF
len: 12; v_gene: TRBV27; CDR3aa: ASRPTRQGKTQY
len: 12; v_gene: TRBV28; CDR3aa: ASSLLEASYEQY
len: 13; v_gene: TRBV5-1; CDR3aa: ASRLDGNYNSPLH
len: 14; v_gene: TRBV7-6; CDR3aa: ASSLRQGGSGNTIY
len: 13; v_gene: TRBV6-2/TRBV6-3; CDR3aa: ASSSRVGLQYEQY
len: 10; v_gene: TRBV7-9; CDR3aa: ASSWYRGGYT
len: 17; v_gene: TRBV2; CDR3aa: ASSTPLPGAPANTGELF
len: 12; v_gene: TRBV5-1; CDR3aa: ASSLGESNQPQH
len: 12; v_gene: TRBV20-1; CDR3aa: SARTWTMNYGYT
len: 14; v_gene: TRBV6-1; CDR3aa: ASSDRRMPNTGELF
len: 13; v_gene: TRBV2; CDR3aa: ASSGAPTEGGELF
len: 14; v_gene: TRBV24-1; CDR3aa: ATSDFSQGGRNEQF
len: 12; v_gene: TRBV7-2; CDR3aa: ASSFYAQNYEQY
len: 12; v_gene: TRBV6-1; CDR3aa: ASSEVLAKNIQY
len: 13; v_gene: TRBV6-1; CDR3aa: ASSKAGTIGNEQF
len: 14; v_gene: TRBV9; CDR3aa: ASSVGGVTNTGELF
len: 16; v_gene: TRBV12-3/TRBV12-4; CDR3aa: ASGGTGQALAGGYEQY